Detailed here is one TCR beta chain. Authors' methods: Amplification with reference gene primers provided the estimates of nucleated cell counts. Assay used: immunoSEQ multiplex PCR; TCRdb lists only in-frame clones, some missing. V, J and clone size were drawn from that table, and D and trimming were deduced from the DNA. The table records about 220,000 clones, 82% of them present only once. This entry comes from a study of blood T cell repertoires in COVID-19. Study-level information: Samples of COVID-19 (acute and convalescent) were obtained from the United States, Italy and Spain. PBMCs, B-cell-depleted T cells, or T cells provided the cDNA or gDNA that made up the material.

V dropped 3 bases and J dropped 0 bases, with 8 bases sitting between them. Germline values: CDR1 SGHNT, CDR2 YENEEA. The CDR3 extends over 14 amino acids. The chain combines TRBV11-3 with TRBJ1-1; the D gene is possibly TRBD1 (6 bases). The sequence came from a woman older than 75 with acute or convalescent COVID-19. Sequencing input: peripheral blood. CDR3 region: CASSFRGMNTEAFF. As DNA, the CDR3 is TGTGCCAGCAGCTTCAGGGGAATGAACACTGAAGCTTTCTTT.